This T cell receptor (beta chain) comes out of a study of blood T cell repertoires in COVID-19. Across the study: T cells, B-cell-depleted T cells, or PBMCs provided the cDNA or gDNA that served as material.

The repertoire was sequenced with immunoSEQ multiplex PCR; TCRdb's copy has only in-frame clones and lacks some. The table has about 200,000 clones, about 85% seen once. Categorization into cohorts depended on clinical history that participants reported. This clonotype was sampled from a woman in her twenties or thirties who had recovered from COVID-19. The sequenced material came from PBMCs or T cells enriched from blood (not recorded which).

CDR3 nucleotides: TGCGCCAGCAGCCAAGATTTTCTGGCAGGCACGGGGGGTCGGAAACTGTTTTTT. Protein sequence: CASSQDFLAGTGGRKLFF. V and J are TRBV4-3 and TRBJ1-4; D perhaps matches TRBD1 (5 bases). The CDR3 is 18 residues long. CDR1 and CDR2 (germline): LGHNA, YSLEER. Deletions cut 0 bases from V and 11 bases from J, with 25 bases between.